This TCR beta chain was recovered during a study of T cell responses to AZD1222 COVID-19 vaccine (dated by TCRdb to about 2021). Background on the whole study: AZD1222 recipients with second doses at about 4 weeks or about 12 weeks were pooled, because spike-specific TCR depth and breadth did not differ between schedules. TCR sequencing covered approximately 230 trial participants: 200 to 210 given two doses of AZD1222 and approximately 25 given two doses of MenACWY control vaccine. Trial participants were enrolled by age into 18-55, 56-69 and 70-plus year subgroups, with roughly 150, 30 and 60 TCR-sequenced participants respectively. Results and caveats for the whole study, not just this receptor: Participants were mostly white British, with more females than males. The authors suggested clonal diversity may have been underestimated. Because no samples from the day 14 peak response were available, repertoires could be characterized only after the peak T cell response. Conclusions about previously exposed vaccinees were limited because only five to seven AZD1222 recipients were SARS-CoV-2 seropositive at baseline. Epitopes outside the regions mutated in the B.1.351 and B.1.1.7 variants were reportedly recognized by nearly half of the unique spike-specific TCRs. The 56-69-year group was small, and its depth increase did not reach significance, likely because of low power. The vaccine-associated CD4 TCRs covered the entire spike protein, and the dominant responses fell in regions 160-218 and 743-854. After two AZD1222 doses, spike-specific TCR breadth and depth were significantly higher than at day 0 and than in MenACWY recipients.

The sample's time point label, decoded: baseline before first vaccination. Vaccinee samples came from UK trials COV001 and COV002, including a single-blind randomized controlled phase 2/3 trial of AZD1222 (ChAdOx1 nCoV-19) in healthy adults. For TCRbeta chain sequencing, PBMC samples were collected from trial participants at day 0 and at day 28 after the second dose. The CDR3 regions of human TCRbeta chains were analyzed by immunosequencing. Per the source publication's procedure: Repertoire TCRs were matched against a reference library of SARS-CoV-2-specific TCRs generated with the MIRA antigen-specificity platform. Breadth was defined as the fraction of unique TCRs that were SARS-CoV-2-associated, and depth was defined as the fraction of total T cells that were SARS-CoV-2-associated. Using the MIRA data, every spike-specific TCR was mapped to the spike region that the TCR reacted to and assigned to either a CD4 or a CD8 class. Log10-transformed breadth and depth values were compared by one-way ANOVA with Sidak's multiple comparisons tests. Here the immuneACCESS table is served through TCRdb, limited to in-frame sequences with V and J called. Missing clones are a known gap in these copies; in checked studies unresolved V genes cover under half, and the rest lacks a known reason. The V and J calls and clone size are taken from that table; D and trimming were inferred from the DNA. The sample table records 95,000 to 130,000 clones; about 90% of these occur just once. Clones ranked in the top ten supply 7.5% of the sample.

V is clipped by 5 bases and J by 7 bases, and the sequence between their germline boundaries is 20 bases long. Spanning cysteine to phenylalanine, the CDR3 consists of 15 amino acids. Only the CDR3 portion is preserved as DNA: 45 bases, with reading frame beginning at the first base. As encoded in the germline V gene, CDR1 is MDHEN while CDR2 is SYDVKM. Regarding this clone: Its specific antigen is unknown. Nothing much larger sits one base from this clone, and base qualities are not available.

The sequence links TRBV28 to TRBJ1-2, and possibly TRBD1, on 6 matching bases. The sequence came from an adult in good health. The sample was peripheral blood, taken on day 0 of AZD1222 vaccination. The sequenced DNA is TGTGCCAGCAGTCCATACACAGGGTATGCTTCTGGCTACACCTTC. Its coded protein is CASSPYTGYASGYTF.